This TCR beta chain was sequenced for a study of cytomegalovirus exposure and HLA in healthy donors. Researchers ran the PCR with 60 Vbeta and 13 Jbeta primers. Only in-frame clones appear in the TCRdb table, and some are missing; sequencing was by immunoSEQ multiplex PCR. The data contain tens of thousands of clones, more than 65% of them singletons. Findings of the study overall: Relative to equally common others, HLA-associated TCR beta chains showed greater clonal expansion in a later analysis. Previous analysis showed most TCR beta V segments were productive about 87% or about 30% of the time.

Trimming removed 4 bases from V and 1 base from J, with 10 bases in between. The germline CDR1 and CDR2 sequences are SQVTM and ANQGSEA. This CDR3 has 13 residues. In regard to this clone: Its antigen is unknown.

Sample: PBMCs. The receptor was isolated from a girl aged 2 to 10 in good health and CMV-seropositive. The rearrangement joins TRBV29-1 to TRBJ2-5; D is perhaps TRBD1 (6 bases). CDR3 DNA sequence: TGCAGCGTTGGCAGGGGCCTCCAAGAGACCCAGTACTTC. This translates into CSVGRGLQETQYF.